This TCR beta chain was recorded in a study of T-cell reconstitution after alpha-beta-depleted transplantation in children. Unique molecular identifiers were incorporated into the prepared TCRbeta library. TCRdb recomputed calls from the PCR reads with MiXCR, one row per CDR3 protein. The sample has 580,000 or so distinct CDR3 sequences; around 23% are singletons. V was pared by 3 bases and J by 6 bases, with 7 bases of the junction left unmatched. CDR3 length: 16 amino acids. Specimen: PBMCs, mostly from graft donor cells, collected 360 days after TCRalphabeta/CD19-depleted stem cell transplant. This sequence joins TRBV12-3 or TRBV12-4 and TRBJ2-3; 12 nucleotides agree with TRBD2. The TCR was taken from a boy in the first two years of life who had a stem cell transplant for acute myeloid leukemia, so the T cells may come from the graft donor. The CDR3 nucleotides read TGTGCCAGCAGTTTGAAGTCCGGGACTAGCGGGGATACGCAGTATTTT. Encoded protein: CASSLKSGTSGDTQYF.